The entry that follows covers one TCR beta chain sequence. The data originate from a study of blood T cell repertoires in COVID-19. Across the whole study: Acute and convalescent COVID-19 specimens originated in the United States, Italy and Spain. The analysed material was cDNA or gDNA that came from T cells, B-cell-depleted T cells, or PBMCs.

The Seattle site enrolled patients during active infection and followed them longitudinally. In the authors' methods: Amplification from reference gene primers served as the basis for estimated nucleated cell counts. This table comes from immunoSEQ multiplex PCR, and its TCRdb copy is limited to in-frame clones, with some not included. V and J calls plus clone size are reproduced from that table; the DNA served to infer D and trimming. The sample lists over 150,000 clones; over 80% were seen once. This CDR3 spans 16 amino acids. V was pared by 2 bases and J by 4 bases, with 11 bases of the junction left unmatched. Germline-derived CDR1 and CDR2 are MNHEY and SVGAGI.

The material sequenced was peripheral blood. The V and J genes are TRBV6-5 and TRBJ2-7, with 7 bases matching TRBD1. This clonotype originated in a woman between 40 and 55 years old with COVID-19, enrolled during active disease. The CDR3: CASSYVTGTVLYEQYF. CDR3 sequence (DNA): TGTGCCAGCAGTTACGTAACCGGGACAGTCCTATACGAGCAGTACTTC.